This TCR beta chain stems from a study of liver allograft versus peripheral blood T cells. Across the whole study: Recipients' peripheral blood T cell receptor repertoires were compared with those in transplanted livers.

In its sample, this clonotype ranks as medium-sized. The CDR3 length is 13 residues. Germline loops: CDR1 SGHAT, CDR2 FQNNGV. The ends were cut back, 0 bases at V and 9 bases at J, with 6 bases in the middle. MiXCR, applied by TCRdb to the reads, yields one record per CDR3 protein. The data show approximately 4,000 distinct CDR3 sequences, 15% seen once. The chain carries TRBV11-2 and TRBJ1-6; D is undetermined. The receptor comes from a human patient who had a liver transplant. Certain T cells may be donor cells from the graft. The CDR3 loop is CASSLDRGSPLHF. CDR3 DNA sequence: TGTGCCAGCAGCTTAGATCGTGGTTCACCCCTCCACTTT.